The next 13 T cell receptor beta chains were all read from a single sample in a study of cytomegalovirus exposure and HLA in healthy donors. Use of 60 Vbeta and 13 Jbeta primers characterized the PCR. The repertoire was sequenced with immunoSEQ multiplex PCR; TCRdb's copy has only in-frame clones and lacks some. In the table there are some 180,000 clones, more than 75% of which are singletons. Sequenced: PBMCs. Receptors were obtained from a woman aged 25 to 39 in good health and CMV-seropositive.

This rearrangement joins TRBV30 to TRBJ2-1, with 11 nucleotides matching TRBD2. The CDR3 runs to 14 residues. Germline CDR1 is GTSNPN and CDR2 is SVGIG (reference sequence). The V gene end was trimmed by 5 bases and the J gene end by 7 bases; junction bases not matched to a gene: 7. The CDR3: CAWGGASGGNEQFF. DNA of the CDR3: TGTGCCTGGGGCGGGGCTAGCGGGGGGAATGAGCAGTTCTTC.

The chain carries TRBV30 and TRBJ2-1; D not certain. Germline CDR1 is GTSNPN and CDR2 is SVGIG (reference sequence). V was pared by 1 base and J by 2 bases, with 6 bases between. This CDR3 contains 13 residues. Here the CDR3 DNA reads TGTGCCTGGAGTGGGCCAGCCTACAATGAGCAGTTCTTC. As protein: CAWSGPAYNEQFF.

The V call is TRBV6-1, the J call TRBJ2-7; the match to TRBD1 covers 10 bases. The CDR3 length is 14 residues. Trimming removed 6 bases from V and 6 bases from J; junction bases left unmatched: 8. Germline CDR1 reads MNHNS; CDR2 reads SASEGT. The CDR3 region has the DNA TGTGCCAGCAGCCGGGACAGGGGCGATGGCGAGCAGTACTTC. It is translated as CASSRDRGDGEQYF.

This chain joins TRBV4-1 and TRBJ2-7; 8 bases line up with TRBD2. The germline CDR1 and CDR2 sequences are MGHRA and YSYEKL. The J segment lost 5 bases and the V segment lost 4 bases, leaving 7 bases of the junction unmatched. The CDR3 has 14 amino acids. The DNA of the CDR3 is TGCGCCAGCAGCCGAAGCGGGAGTCTTGACGAGCAGTACTTC. Amino acid sequence: CASSRSGSLDEQYF.

The chain couples TRBV28 to TRBJ1-1; 8 bases align to TRBD1. This CDR3 contains 15 residues. Losses at the gene ends were 6 bases for V and 3 bases for J; bases not matched to a gene: 9. Germline values: CDR1 MDHEN, CDR2 SYDVKM. This CDR3 reads CASSLTGARDTEAFF. As DNA, the CDR3 is TGTGCCAGCAGCCTGACAGGGGCCCGGGACACTGAAGCTTTCTTT.

The rearrangement joins TRBV4-1 to TRBJ2-3; 10 bases line up with TRBD2. The CDR3 spans 17 residues. Trimming at V came to 1 base and at J to 2 bases, leaving 6 bases not matched to a gene. Germline CDR1 reads MGHRA; CDR2 reads YSYEKL. The CDR3: CASSQVSGGLHTDTQYF. The CDR3 DNA is TGCGCCAGCAGCCAAGTTAGCGGGGGGCTACACACAGATACGCAGTATTTT.

The rearrangement links TRBV7-9 to TRBJ2-7; the match to TRBD2 covers 8 bases. CDR3 length: 17 amino acids. J was trimmed by 5 bases and V by 0 bases; bases with no gene match: 12. Germline V CDR1 and CDR2: SEHNR, FQNEAQ (reference sequence). CDR3: CASSLADPRGGPNEQYF. In nucleotides, the CDR3 is TGTGCCAGCAGCTTAGCAGATCCCCGGGGGGGCCCCAACGAGCAGTACTTC.

The rearrangement uses TRBV6-1 and TRBJ2-3; TRBD2 matches at 8 bases. Germline V gene lookup returns CDR1 MNHNS and CDR2 SASEGT. V shed 2 bases, J shed 6 bases, and the junction held 10 bases outside the gene matches. The CDR3 runs to 16 residues. CDR3 bases: TGTGCCAGCAGTGAATTCTCACGGGGGGGCCCGGATACGCAGTATTTT. Translated: CASSEFSRGGPDTQYF.

This clone was seen just once. The V gene is TRBV14, the J gene TRBJ2-1, with 7 bases fitting TRBD1. Per germline, CDR1 SGHDN and CDR2 FVKESK. With V trimmed by 5 bases and J by 2 bases, 6 bases remained unmatched. The CDR3 is 15 residues long. The CDR3 spells CASSYGRGPYNEQFF. Here the CDR3 DNA reads TGTGCCAGCAGCTATGGAAGGGGGCCCTACAATGAGCAGTTCTTC.

This chain uses TRBV5-1 with TRBJ1-6; D gene ambiguous. This CDR3 spans 14 amino acids. The V end lost 0 bases, the J end lost 10 bases, and 11 bases lay between the germline ends. Germline lookup yields CDR1 SGHRS and CDR2 YFSETQ. The CDR3 is CASSLGLGVSPLHF. For the CDR3, the DNA is TGCGCCAGCAGCTTGGGCCTGGGAGTATCACCCCTCCACTTT.

This sequence joins TRBV30 and TRBJ1-6; D is uncertain. The V end lost 4 bases, the J end lost 1 base, and 11 bases lay between the germline ends. Germline V lookup: CDR1 GTSNPN, CDR2 SVGIG (reference sequence). The CDR3 is 15 amino acids. Here the CDR3 DNA reads TGTGCCTGGACAATACCAGGATCCTATAATTCACCCCTCCACTTT. Translating gives CAWTIPGSYNSPLHF. Variable domain in full (rest from reference TRBV30 and TRBJ1-6): SQTIHQWPATLVQPVGSPLSLECTVEGTSNPNLYWYRQAAGRGLQLLFYSVGIGQISSEVPQNLSASRPQDRQFILSSKKLLLSDSGFYLCAWTIPGSYNSPLHFGNGTRLTVT.

The V and J genes are TRBV15 and TRBJ2-3; 7 bases map to TRBD2. The CDR3 consists of 15 residues. V trimming: 2 bases; J trimming: 5 bases; junction bases outside the gene matches: 7. Looked up from germline, CDR1 is LNHNV and CDR2 is YYDKDF (reference sequence). CDR3 protein: CATSRQRGVGDTQYF. CDR3 coding DNA: TGTGCCACCAGCAGACAACGGGGGGTCGGAGATACGCAGTATTTT.

V gene TRBV27 combines with J gene TRBJ2-7; TRBD1 agrees at 9 bases. Trimming removed 10 bases from V and 1 base from J; junction bases left unmatched: 8. This CDR3 contains 14 residues. Germline lookup yields CDR1 MNHEY and CDR2 SMNVEV (reference sequence). CDR3 protein: CATRTGTGSYEQYF. For the CDR3, the DNA is TGTGCCACCAGGACCGGGACAGGGTCCTACGAGCAGTACTTC.